This T cell receptor beta chain appears in the sequencing data of a study of cytomegalovirus exposure and HLA in healthy donors. About the research overall: A prior analysis found more than 90 million unique TCR beta sequences from around 180 million T cells.

13 Jbeta primers and 60 Vbeta primers were used for the PCR. TCRdb's table, derived via immunoSEQ multiplex PCR, lists solely in-frame clones and lacks some. The table lists 110,000 to 150,000 clones, about 70% of them singletons. Regarding the study as a whole: In vitro, three CMV-associated chains proved specific for CMV antigens.

Details on this clone: As yet, its antigen is unknown.

This CDR3 is 14 amino acids long. Trimming shortened V by 0 bases and J by 1 base, and 7 bases separated the two germline ends. The germline V gene has CDR1 LGHNA and CDR2 YNFKEQ. The sequence was obtained from a woman in her 40s in good health and CMV-seronegative. V gene TRBV4-2 combines with J gene TRBJ2-7; D not certain. Sequenced input: PBMCs. The CDR3 loop reads CASSQDHGSYEQYF. CDR3 in DNA: TGTGCCAGCAGCCAAGACCACGGGTCCTACGAGCAGTACTTC.